The clone carrying this T cell receptor beta chain turned up a few times. TCRdb ran MiXCR on the RT-PCR reads and lists one entry per CDR3 protein. Seen here are 16,000 or so distinct CDR3 sequences, roughly 27% observed once, and the top ten hold 36%. V lost 5 bases to trimming and J lost 4 bases, with 14 bases between them. This CDR3 is 14 amino acids long. Per germline, CDR1 MNHEY and CDR2 SMNVEV (reference sequence). This sample stems from a study of patients and donors after allogeneic stem cell transplantation. Sequencing input: blood, either unsorted or a sorted T cell fraction (not recorded which). The chain links TRBV27 to TRBJ2-5; D remains ambiguous. The TCR comes from a human donor who was either an allogeneic HSCT recipient or a stem cell or donor lymphocyte infusion donor (not recorded which). It is not recorded whose cells these are; they may come from a transplant donor. The CDR3 protein is CASSPQYERETQYF. CDR3 in DNA: TGTGCCAGCAGTCCACAATATGAGCGAGAGACCCAGTACTTC.